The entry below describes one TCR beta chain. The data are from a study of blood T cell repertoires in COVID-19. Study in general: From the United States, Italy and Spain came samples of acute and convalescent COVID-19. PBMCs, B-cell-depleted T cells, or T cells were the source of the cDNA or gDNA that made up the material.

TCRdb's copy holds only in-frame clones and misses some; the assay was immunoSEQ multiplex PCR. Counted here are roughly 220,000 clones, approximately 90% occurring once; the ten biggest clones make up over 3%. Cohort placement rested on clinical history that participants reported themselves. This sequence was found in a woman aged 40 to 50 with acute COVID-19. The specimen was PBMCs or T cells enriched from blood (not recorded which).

The CDR3 DNA reads as TGTGCCAGCAGTCCCTACAGCCACTTCAATGAGCAGTTCTTC. Translated: CASSPYSHFNEQFF. The chain joins TRBV6-2 or TRBV6-3 to TRBJ2-1; D unresolved. Germline CDR1 and CDR2: MNHEY and SVGEGT. Trimming stripped 5 bases from V and 6 bases from J, with 14 bases between. The CDR3 length is 14 residues.